This TCR beta chain was sequenced in a study of T cell responses to AZD1222 COVID-19 vaccine. This clone was counted only a few times. Germline loops: CDR1 DFQATT, CDR2 SNEGSKA (reference sequence). The germline V and J ends were trimmed by 3 bases and 13 bases, with 12 bases remaining between them. The CDR3 runs to 11 residues. Assay: immunoSEQ multiplex PCR; the TCRdb copy retains only in-frame clones and omits some. The repertoire holds 100,000 to 150,000 clones, with over 85% as singletons. This sequence originates from an adult who received the AZD1222 COVID-19 vaccine. The sequenced sample was peripheral blood, obtained 28 days after the second AZD1222 dose. The rearrangement links TRBV20-1 to TRBJ1-4, with TRBD1 as a possible D gene (5 bases). CDR3 DNA: TGCAGTGCTAGGTTCGGACAAGGACTGTTTTTT. Its protein is CSARFGQGLFF.